This entry lists 22 T cell receptor beta chains sequenced from one sample in a study of blood T cell repertoires in COVID-19 (TCRdb year 2020). The library was obtained by the immunoSEQ multiplex PCR assay. Here the immuneACCESS table is served through TCRdb, limited to in-frame sequences with V and J called. Missing clones are a known gap in these copies; in checked studies unresolved V genes cover under half, and the rest lacks a known reason. This sample gives fewer than 55,000 clones in total; about nine tenths of them show up just once. Around 10% of the sample comes from the top ten. Specimen: peripheral blood. The receptors were sampled from a man aged 80 or over with active or convalescent COVID-19.

This chain connects TRBV4-3 to TRBJ2-1; 9 bases align to TRBD2. Germline assignment: CDR1 LGHNA and CDR2 YSLEER. With V trimmed by 0 bases and J by 0 bases, 6 bases remained unmatched. This CDR3 region has 18 residues. Written as DNA, the CDR3 is TGCGCCAGCAGCCAAGAGGGACTAGCTCAGAGCTCCTACAATGAGCAGTTCTTC. This sequence encodes CASSQEGLAQSSYNEQFF.

There are a few counts of this clone. The chain recombines TRBV7-9 with TRBJ2-1; D is undetermined. From germline, CDR1 is SEHNR and CDR2 FQNEAQ (reference sequence). Trimming removed 4 bases from V and 7 bases from J, with 8 bases in between. This CDR3 has 12 amino acids. The CDR3 nucleotides are TGTGCCAGCAGCTACACACAAAATGAGCAGTTCTTC. Encoded protein: CASSYTQNEQFF.

This chain joins TRBV6-5 and TRBJ2-7, with 8 nucleotides matching TRBD1. The germline CDR1 and CDR2 sequences are MNHEY and SVGAGI. With V trimmed by 6 bases and J by 1 base, 2 bases remained unmatched. CDR3 length equals 13 residues. The DNA for the CDR3 is TGTGCCAGCAGACAGGGGGAGTCCTACGAGCAGTACTTC. Translating it yields CASRQGESYEQYF.

The chain uses TRBV7-2 and TRBJ1-6, with 12 bases that match TRBD1. V gave up 3 bases and J gave up 5 bases; unmatched junction bases: 5. The germline CDR1 and CDR2 sequences are SGHTA and FQGNSA. The CDR3 has 17 residues. The CDR3 DNA sequence: TGTGCCAGCAGCTTTTCCGGGACAGGGGGCGATAATTCACCCCTCCACTTT. Amino acids: CASSFSGTGGDNSPLHF.

V is TRBV30 and J is TRBJ2-3, with unresolved D. V gave up 2 bases and J gave up 1 base, with 4 bases separating them. The CDR3 runs to 12 residues. Germline-derived CDR1 and CDR2 are GTSNPN and SVGIG (reference sequence). CDR3 sequence: CAWSPGTDTQYF. The CDR3 DNA reads as TGTGCCTGGAGTCCGGGCACAGATACGCAGTATTTT.

The chain recombines TRBV5-1 with TRBJ2-7; 9 nucleotides line up with TRBD1. CDR3 length: 15 residues. CDR1 and CDR2 from the germline V gene are SGHRS and YFSETQ. V was clipped by 4 bases and J by 5 bases; unmatched bases: 10. The CDR3 DNA reads TGCGCCAGCAGCGCCACGGGACAGGGTGTGAACGAGCAGTACTTC. It translates to CASSATGQGVNEQYF.

V and J are TRBV13 and TRBJ1-4, with TRBD1 as a possible D gene (6 bases). Trimming removed 5 bases at V and 4 bases at J, with 11 bases between. The CDR3 is 14 amino acids. Germline-derived CDR1 and CDR2 are PRHDT and FYEKMQ (reference sequence). CDR3 in DNA: TGTGCCAGCAGCCCTCAGGGGTATAATGAAAAACTGTTTTTT. Protein sequence: CASSPQGYNEKLFF.

The gene calls are TRBV5-1 and TRBJ2-2; D may be TRBD1 (6 bases). Germline CDR1 SGHRS, CDR2 YFSETQ. V was shortened by 0 bases and J by 1 base, with 10 bases between the two germline ends. The CDR3 consists of 16 residues. CDR3 nucleotides: TGCGCCAGCAGCTTGGGGCAGGGGAGGAACACCGGGGAGCTGTTTTTT. Translating it yields CASSLGQGRNTGELFF.

The chain employs TRBV9 and TRBJ2-2; 9 nucleotides align to TRBD2. Germline V gene data show CDR1 as SGDLS and CDR2 as YYNGEE. V was clipped by 0 bases and J by 9 bases; unmatched bases: 12. The CDR3 is 17 residues long. In nucleotides, the CDR3 is TGTGCCAGCAGCGTAGTGAGTGGCGGGGGGGTTCACCGGGAGCTGTTTTTT. Translating gives CASSVVSGGGVHRELFF.

The chain joins TRBV5-6 to TRBJ2-1, with a weak D call TRBD2 (7 bases). Germline V gives CDR1 SGHDT, CDR2 YYEEEE. V was pared by 4 bases and J by 7 bases, with 18 bases between. The CDR3 runs 15 residues. Here the CDR3 reads CASSLPGGSGNEQFF. Written as DNA, the CDR3 is TGTGCCAGCAGCCTTCCGGGGGGCTCGGGGAATGAGCAGTTCTTC. Together with reference TRBV5-6 and TRBJ2-1, the CDR3 gives the full variable domain: DAGVTQSPTHLIKTRGQQVTLRCSPKSGHDTVSWYQQALGQGPQFIFQYYEEEERQRGNFPDRFSGHQFPNYSSELNVNALLLGDSALYLCASSLPGGSGNEQFFGPGTRLTVL.

This sequence joins TRBV4-3 and TRBJ2-1; TRBD1 matches 9 bases. The CDR3 sequence is 16 residues long. V dropped 0 bases and J dropped 4; count of bases not matched to a gene: 4. The V gene's germline CDR1 is LGHNA and CDR2 YSLEER. The CDR3 sequence: CASSQDTGTGYNEQFF. In DNA form, the CDR3 reads TGCGCCAGCAGCCAAGATACCGGGACAGGGTACAATGAGCAGTTCTTC.

V gene TRBV4-3 combines with J gene TRBJ2-4, with D hard to call. CDR3 size: 17 residues. With 2 bases removed from V and 0 bases from J, the gap between germline ends came to 14 bases. Looked up from germline, CDR1 is LGHNA and CDR2 is YSLEER. CDR3 loop: CASSQNTDPLAKNIQYF. The CDR3 DNA is TGCGCCAGCAGCCAAAACACCGATCCGCTAGCCAAAAACATTCAGTACTTC.

The V gene is TRBV7-2, the J gene TRBJ1-5; 7 bases are shared with TRBD1. The CDR3 consists of 15 residues. The germline CDR1 and CDR2 sequences are SGHTA and FQGNSA. Trimming cost V 5 bases and J 7 bases; bases outside gene matches: 11. Here the CDR3 DNA reads TGTGCCAGCAGCCTACGAGCAGGGGGTCTCCAGCCCCAGCATTTT. Protein product: CASSLRAGGLQPQHF.

V gene TRBV30 combines with J gene TRBJ1-1, with D perhaps matching TRBD1 (5 bases). CDR1 is GTSNPN and CDR2 is SVGIG in the germline V gene (reference sequence). The CDR3 loop spans 13 amino acids. With 5 bases removed from V and 3 bases from J, the gap between germline ends came to 13 bases. This CDR3 reads CAWSGQGDTEAFF. CDR3 DNA sequence: TGTGCCTGGTCCGGGCAAGGGGACACTGAAGCTTTCTTT. The entire variable domain, with the rest obtained from reference TRBV30 and TRBJ1-1, is as follows: SQTIHQWPATLVQPVGSPLSLECTVEGTSNPNLYWYRQAAGRGLQLLFYSVGIGQISSEVPQNLSASRPQDRQFILSSKKLLLSDSGFYLCAWSGQGDTEAFFGQGTRLTVV.

The chain has TRBV4-1 and TRBJ1-1; weak D call: TRBD1 (6 bases). In germline, CDR1 is MGHRA, CDR2 YSYEKL. The V and J ends lost 4 bases and 2 bases respectively, with 14 bases between them. The CDR3 loop spans 15 amino acids. The CDR3: CASSREQGFNTEAFF. The CDR3 coding sequence is TGCGCCAGCAGCCGGGAGCAGGGGTTTAACACTGAAGCTTTCTTT.

This clone appeared a few times. The chain carries TRBV5-1 and TRBJ1-1; D is possibly TRBD1 (6 bases). The CDR3 is made up of 19 amino acids. From germline, CDR1 is SGHRS and CDR2 YFSETQ. V was pared by 2 bases and J by 5 bases, with 28 bases between. Here the CDR3 reads CASSLVFSGRRGRETEAFF. The CDR3 DNA reads TGCGCCAGCAGCTTAGTTTTCAGTGGTCGGCGGGGGCGAGAAACTGAAGCTTTCTTT.

The chain employs TRBV5-1 and TRBJ2-3, with D perhaps TRBD2 (6 bases). V was pared by 1 base and J by 5 bases, with 11 bases between. Germline loops: CDR1 SGHRS, CDR2 YFSETQ. This CDR3 contains 14 residues. The CDR3 DNA sequence: TGCGCCAGCAGCTTGTCGGGAGAAGGAGATACGCAGTATTTT. Protein product: CASSLSGEGDTQYF.

This clone has only a few counts. This chain connects TRBV28 to TRBJ2-7; the D gene is possibly TRBD1 (7 bases). V shed 5 bases and J shed 2 bases, with 13 bases lying between them. CDR3 size: 14 residues. Germline CDR1 MDHEN, CDR2 SYDVKM. Here the CDR3 DNA reads TGTGCCAGCAGTGGCGGGACAGCAGCCTACGAGCAGTACTTC. This codes for CASSGGTAAYEQYF.

This clone was recorded once. This chain joins TRBV11-2 and TRBJ2-1; 8 positions agree with TRBD2. This CDR3 is built from 13 residues. The V and J ends lost 6 bases and 5 bases, in that order; junction bases with no gene match: 3. Germline values: CDR1 SGHAT, CDR2 FQNNGV. CDR3 sequence reads: CASRRGVHNEQFF. DNA of the CDR3: TGTGCCAGCAGGCGGGGGGTCCACAATGAGCAGTTCTTC.

Concerning this clone: The junction does not match germline at one end; this may be a read error. This chain connects TRBV12-3 or TRBV12-4 to TRBJ2-7, with 9 bases fitting TRBD1. The length of the CDR3 is 12 residues. CDR3 amino acids: CASSGLGQGHFF. The CDR3 DNA reads as TGTGCCAGCAGTGGGCTGGGACAGGGCCATTTCTTC.

The chain joins TRBV19 to TRBJ1-1; D is uncertain. CDR3 length: 15 residues. The V gene's germline CDR1 is LNHDA and CDR2 SQIVND (reference sequence). V was shortened by 7 bases and J by 2 bases, with 17 bases between the two germline ends. CDR3 DNA sequence: TGTGCCAGTATTATCGGAGGACCGATTAACACTGAAGCTTTCTTT. This codes for CASIIGGPINTEAFF.

The rearrangement uses TRBV7-2 and TRBJ2-1, with D perhaps TRBD2 (6 bases). Trimming removed 6 bases at V and 14 bases at J, with 29 bases between. CDR1 and CDR2 (germline): SGHTA, FQGNSA. The length of the CDR3 is 16 residues. The CDR3 DNA is TGTGCCAGCAGGTATACCTTCCGGGAGACTTCCCCTTTGGAGTTCTTC. It specifies CASRYTFRETSPLEFF.